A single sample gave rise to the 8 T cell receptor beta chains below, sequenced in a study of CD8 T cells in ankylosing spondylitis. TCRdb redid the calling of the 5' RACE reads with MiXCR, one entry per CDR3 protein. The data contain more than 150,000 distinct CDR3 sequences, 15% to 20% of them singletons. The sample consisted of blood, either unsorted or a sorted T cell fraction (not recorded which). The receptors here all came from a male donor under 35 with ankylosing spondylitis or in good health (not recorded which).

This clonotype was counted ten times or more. In nucleotides, the CDR3 is TGTGCCAGCAGCTTTAGAGGGACTAGCGGGAACAATGAGCAGTTCTTC. It yields the protein CASSFRGTSGNNEQFF. V gene TRBV6-1 combines with J gene TRBJ2-1; TRBD2 matches at 13 bases. The V segment lost 6 bases and the J segment 5 bases; nucleotides outside the gene matches: 7. The CDR3 sequence is 16 residues long. The germline gives CDR1 MNHNS, CDR2 SASEGT.

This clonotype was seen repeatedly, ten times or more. CDR3 region: CSVRDLGEQYF. The CDR3 nucleotides read TGCAGCGTTCGGGATCTTGGCGAGCAGTACTTC. The genes are TRBV29-1 and TRBJ2-7, with a possible D match to TRBD2 (5 bases). Germline values: CDR1 SQVTM, CDR2 ANQGSEA. V was clipped by 5 bases and J by 6 bases, with 11 bases between them. The CDR3 covers 11 residues.

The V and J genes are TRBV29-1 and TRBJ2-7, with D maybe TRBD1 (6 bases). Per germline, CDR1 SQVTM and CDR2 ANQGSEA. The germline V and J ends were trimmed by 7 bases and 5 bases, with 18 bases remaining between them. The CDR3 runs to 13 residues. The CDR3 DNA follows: TGCAGCGGCTTGACAGGAAGCAAAGACGAGCAGTACTTC. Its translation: CSGLTGSKDEQYF.

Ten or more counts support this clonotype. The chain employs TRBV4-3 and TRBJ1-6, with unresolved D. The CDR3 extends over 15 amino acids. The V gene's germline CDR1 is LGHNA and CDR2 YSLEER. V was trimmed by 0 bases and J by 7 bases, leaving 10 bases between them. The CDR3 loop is CASSQEQEINSPLHF. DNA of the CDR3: TGCGCCAGCAGCCAAGAGCAGGAGATCAATTCACCCCTCCACTTT.

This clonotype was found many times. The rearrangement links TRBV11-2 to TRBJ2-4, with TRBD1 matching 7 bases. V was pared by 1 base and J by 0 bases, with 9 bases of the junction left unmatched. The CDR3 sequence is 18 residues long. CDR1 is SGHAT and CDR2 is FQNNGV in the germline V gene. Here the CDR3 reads CASSLARADRVAKNIQYF. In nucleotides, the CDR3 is TGTGCCAGCAGCTTAGCAAGAGCAGACAGGGTAGCCAAAAACATTCAGTACTTC.

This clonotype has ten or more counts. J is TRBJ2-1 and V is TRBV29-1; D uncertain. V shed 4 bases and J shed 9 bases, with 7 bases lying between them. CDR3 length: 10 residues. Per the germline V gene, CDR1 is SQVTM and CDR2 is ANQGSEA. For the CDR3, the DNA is TGCAGCGTTGGGGTGTCTGAGCAGTTCTTC. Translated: CSVGVSEQFF.

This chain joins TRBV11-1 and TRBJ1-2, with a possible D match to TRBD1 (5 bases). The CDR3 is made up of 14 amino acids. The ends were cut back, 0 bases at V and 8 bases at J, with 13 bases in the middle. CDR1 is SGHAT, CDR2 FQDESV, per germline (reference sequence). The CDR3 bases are TGTGCCAGCAGCTTAGCAGCGCAGGGTGAGGGCTACACCTTC. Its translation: CASSLAAQGEGYTF.

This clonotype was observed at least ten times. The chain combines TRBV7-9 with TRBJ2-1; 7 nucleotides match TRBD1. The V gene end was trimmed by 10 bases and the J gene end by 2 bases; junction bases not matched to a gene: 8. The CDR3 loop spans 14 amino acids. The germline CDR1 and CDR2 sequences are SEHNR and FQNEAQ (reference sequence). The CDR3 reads CAIDVRGPYNEQFF. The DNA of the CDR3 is TGTGCCATCGATGTAAGGGGGCCCTACAATGAGCAGTTCTTC.